A single sample is the source of the 26 T cell receptor beta chains below, sequenced in a study of control samples from healthy donors and cancer patients (dated by TCRdb to the early 2020s). Libraries were built with the immunoSEQ multiplex PCR assay. Held by TCRdb, this immuneACCESS table contains in-frame sequences only and omits some clones. Under half of the omission traces to an unresolved V gene where checked; the cause of the rest is unknown. The sample yields fewer than 100,000 clones; 70% to 90% were counted once. Of the sample, 5.7% is held by the ten largest clones. The sequenced material came from blood. The receptors shown here come from a woman between 50 and 59 years old in good health.

The chain combines TRBV28 with TRBJ2-3, with 7 bases aligning to TRBD1. This CDR3 is built from 13 residues. The V gene end was trimmed by 10 bases and the J gene end by 0 bases; junction bases not matched to a gene: 4. CDR1 and CDR2 (germline): MDHEN, SYDVKM. This CDR3 is CATRQGSTDTQYF. The CDR3 DNA reads as TGTGCCACTAGACAGGGAAGCACAGATACGCAGTATTTT.

The rearrangement uses TRBV2 and TRBJ1-2; TRBD1 is a possible D gene (6 bases). This CDR3 has 17 residues. Looked up from germline, CDR1 is SNHLY and CDR2 is FYNNEI. V was pared by 2 bases and J by 2 bases, with 18 bases between. Here the CDR3 DNA reads TGTGCCAGCAGTGAATGGGCCAAGACAGGTGGCAACTATGGCTACACCTTC. As protein: CASSEWAKTGGNYGYTF.

The chain combines TRBV5-5 with TRBJ1-1; D gene uncertain. Trimming cost V 3 bases and J 1 base, with 10 bases left between them. The germline CDR1 and CDR2 sequences are SGHKS and YYEKEE (reference sequence). The CDR3 runs 14 residues. The CDR3: CASSYNYRNTEAFF. In DNA form, the CDR3 reads TGTGCCAGCAGCTATAACTACAGGAACACTGAAGCTTTCTTT.

Written as DNA, the CDR3 is TGTGCCAGCAGCTTGGGTTCTGCCATATATTTT. The encoded protein is CASSLGSAIYF. V gene TRBV7-9 combines with J gene TRBJ1-3; D is unclear. The CDR3 sequence is 11 residues long. With 3 bases removed from V and 11 bases from J, the gap between germline ends came to 8 bases. The germline V gene has CDR1 SEHNR and CDR2 FQNEAQ (reference sequence).

The chain recombines TRBV2 with TRBJ2-2; maybe TRBD1 (6 bases). Germline V gene data show CDR1 as SNHLY and CDR2 as FYNNEI. The CDR3 sequence is 14 residues long. V was shortened by 9 bases and J by 2 bases, with 13 bases between the two germline ends. The DNA for the CDR3 is TGTGCCAGTGGGTTAGGGGGAAACACCGGGGAGCTGTTTTTT. This gives the protein CASGLGGNTGELFF. Variable domain in full (rest from reference TRBV2 and TRBJ2-2): EPEVTQTPSHQVTQMGQEVILRCVPISNHLYFYWYRQILGQKVEFLVSFYNNEISEKSEIFDDQFSVERPDGSNFTLKIRSTKLEDSAMYFCASGLGGNTGELFFGEGSRLTVL.

CDR3 in DNA: TGCGCCAGCAGCTTGGACACCTACGAGCAGTACTTC. Translation: CASSLDTYEQYF. V and J are TRBV5-1 and TRBJ2-7; no reliable D call. Between the trimmed V and J ends, which lost 0 bases and 2 bases, there was a span of 3 bases. Germline V gene sequence: CDR1 SGHRS, CDR2 YFSETQ. This CDR3 has 12 amino acids.

The genes are TRBV30 and TRBJ1-1; weak D call: TRBD1 (5 bases). Germline CDR1 GTSNPN, CDR2 SVGIG (reference sequence). CDR3 size: 13 residues. Trimming removed 3 bases from V and 3 bases from J, with 11 bases in between. CDR3 protein: CAWRSGAYTEAFF. As DNA, the CDR3 is TGTGCCTGGAGGTCTGGGGCGTACACTGAAGCTTTCTTT.

This clone turned up a few times. The CDR3 sequence: CASSDSKGFYSYEQYF. The CDR3 bases are TGTGCCAGCAGCGATAGCAAAGGTTTTTACTCCTACGAGCAGTACTTC. The genes are TRBV7-9 and TRBJ2-7; D remains ambiguous. With 5 bases removed from V and 0 bases from J, the gap between germline ends came to 17 bases. Germline loops: CDR1 SEHNR, CDR2 FQNEAQ (reference sequence). There are 16 residues in the CDR3.

This chain connects TRBV12-5 to TRBJ1-3; the D is unclear. CDR3 length: 13 residues. The V end lost 2 bases, the J end lost 0 bases, and 2 bases lay between the germline ends. Germline CDR1 and CDR2: LGHNT and FRNRAP. The CDR3 nucleotides read TGTGCTAGTGGTTTGAACTCTGGAAACACCATATATTTT. It specifies CASGLNSGNTIYF.

This chain connects TRBV5-1 to TRBJ1-2, with a possible D match to TRBD1 (6 bases). The length of the CDR3 is 14 residues. Germline CDR1 SGHRS, CDR2 YFSETQ. Trimming stripped 4 bases from V and 2 bases from J, with 12 bases between. The CDR3 is CASSARGTNYGYTF. The CDR3 coding sequence is TGCGCCAGCAGCGCGAGGGGGACAAACTATGGCTACACCTTC.

The chain carries TRBV2 and TRBJ2-7; perhaps TRBD1 as D (6 bases). This CDR3 contains 14 residues. V lost 6 bases and J 1 base, leaving 13 bases between the germline ends. Germline assignment: CDR1 SNHLY and CDR2 FYNNEI. As DNA, the CDR3 is TGTGCCAGCAGCCAACAGGGAATGTCCTACGAGCAGTACTTC. Protein sequence: CASSQQGMSYEQYF. Variable domain in full (rest from reference TRBV2 and TRBJ2-7): EPEVTQTPSHQVTQMGQEVILRCVPISNHLYFYWYRQILGQKVEFLVSFYNNEISEKSEIFDDQFSVERPDGSNFTLKIRSTKLEDSAMYFCASSQQGMSYEQYFGPGTRLTVT.

This chain joins TRBV3-1 (or the pseudogene TRBV3-2) and TRBJ2-7; D is unresolved. The CDR3 is 14 amino acids. Deletions cut 2 bases from V and 3 bases from J, with 11 bases between. Germline V gene sequence: CDR1 LGHDT, CDR2 YNNKEL (reference sequence). CDR3: CASSQRASNYEQYF. CDR3 DNA: TGTGCCAGCAGCCAAAGAGCATCGAACTACGAGCAGTACTTC.

The rearrangement uses TRBV5-4 and TRBJ1-2; D possibly corresponds to TRBD1 (6 bases). Deletions cut 2 bases from V and 7 bases from J, with 12 bases between. Germline lookup yields CDR1 SGHNT and CDR2 YYREEE (reference sequence). The CDR3 runs to 13 residues. As DNA, the CDR3 is TGTGCCAGCAGCTTAAGGGGGGCGGTTGGCTACACCTTC. It specifies CASSLRGAVGYTF.

The chain recombines TRBV21-1 with TRBJ2-1; the D call TRBD2 from the table was never checked on the DNA. TRBV21-1 is given as a pseudogene. The CDR3 loop spans 18 amino acids. In nucleotides, the CDR3 is TGTGCCAGCAGCACGCCCCTCAAACGAGGGTTCTATGGGAATGAGCAGTTCTTC. Its translation is CASSTPLKRGFYGNEQFF.

The V gene is TRBV7-8, the J gene TRBJ2-3; D ambiguous. Looked up from germline, CDR1 is SGHVS and CDR2 is FQNEAQ. This CDR3 is 16 amino acids long. Trimming left V 1 base short and J 1 base short, with 12 bases between. The CDR3 bases are TGTGCCAGCAGCTTAGAGGTCGTCTCTGGCACAGATACGCAGTATTTT. Amino acids: CASSLEVVSGTDTQYF.

The V call is TRBV14, the J call TRBJ2-5, with no clear D. This CDR3 has 16 residues. The V gene lost 5 bases and the J gene lost 1 base, with 17 bases spanning the gap. Germline V lookup: CDR1 SGHDN, CDR2 FVKESK. The CDR3, as DNA: TGTGCCAGCAGCGATAGTTTGGGGATCGCCCAAGAGACCCAGTACTTC. Protein product: CASSDSLGIAQETQYF.

Notes on this clone: Compared with germline, one end of the junction differs, possibly owing to a read error. The chain has TRBV2 and TRBJ1-2; 7 positions match TRBD1. CDR3 length equals 13 residues. Germline lookup yields CDR1 SNHLY and CDR2 FYNNEI. The CDR3 loop is CASSDARGKIYSF. In nucleotides, the CDR3 is TGTGCCAGCAGTGATGCCAGGGGGAAGATTTACTCCTTC.

This clone occurred once. The chain uses TRBV5-4 and TRBJ1-4, with D perhaps TRBD1 (6 bases). V was trimmed by 0 bases and J by 2 bases, leaving 8 bases between them. CDR1 and CDR2 from the germline V gene are SGHNT and YYREEE (reference sequence). This CDR3 spans 15 amino acids. CDR3 amino acids: CASSLATGTNEKLFF. The CDR3 nucleotides read TGTGCCAGCAGCTTGGCCACAGGGACTAATGAAAAACTGTTTTTT.

This clone was seen a single time. The chain is built from TRBV6-6 and TRBJ2-1; D possibly corresponds to TRBD2 (6 bases). Per germline, CDR1 MNHNY and CDR2 SVGAGI (reference sequence). V lost 4 bases, J lost 6 bases, and 16 bases lay in between. The CDR3 consists of 15 residues. The CDR3 protein is CASSSFGGNINEQFF. DNA for the CDR3: TGTGCCAGCAGTTCCTTTGGGGGGAATATCAATGAGCAGTTCTTC.

The chain combines TRBV2 with TRBJ2-3; D might be TRBD1 (6 bases). Germline CDR1 SNHLY, CDR2 FYNNEI. Trimming left V 8 bases short and J 2 bases short, with 14 bases between. The length of the CDR3 is 14 residues. The CDR3 sequence is CASLPGADTDTQYF. The CDR3 nucleotides read TGTGCCAGCCTTCCAGGGGCCGACACAGATACGCAGTATTTT.

The rearrangement joins TRBV2 to TRBJ2-4; D might be TRBD1 (6 bases). This CDR3 is built from 14 residues. Trimming pared 6 bases from V and 3 bases from J, leaving 12 bases between. Germline assignment: CDR1 SNHLY and CDR2 FYNNEI. This chain's CDR3 is CASSEGVGKNIQYF. In nucleotides, the CDR3 is TGTGCCAGCAGCGAGGGGGTTGGCAAAAACATTCAGTACTTC.

The genes are TRBV12-3 or TRBV12-4 and TRBJ2-2; D tentatively reads TRBD1 or TRBD2 (5 bases each). The V end lost 6 bases, the J end lost 6 bases, and 11 bases lay between the germline ends. The CDR3 is 13 residues long. CDR3 amino acids: CASRQDSAGELFF. DNA for the CDR3: TGTGCCAGCAGACAGGACTCAGCCGGGGAGCTGTTTTTT.

The chain carries TRBV7-2 and TRBJ1-2; no clear D. The germline CDR1 and CDR2 sequences are SGHTA and FQGNSA. The germline V and J ends were trimmed by 5 bases and 4 bases, with 14 bases remaining between them. The CDR3 is 14 amino acids. CDR3 residues: CASSGSRASYGYTF. Written as DNA, the CDR3 is TGTGCCAGCAGCGGTTCAAGGGCGAGCTATGGCTACACCTTC.

CDR3 nucleotides: TGTGCCTGGAGTGACTCCTCGGCTGGCGGCTACACCTTC. Protein product: CAWSDSSAGGYTF. The rearrangement uses TRBV30 and TRBJ1-2; no clear D. Germline V lookup: CDR1 GTSNPN, CDR2 SVGIG (reference sequence). The CDR3 loop spans 13 amino acids. Trimming left V 1 base short and J 8 bases short, with 14 bases between.

The genes are TRBV12-3 or TRBV12-4 and TRBJ2-3, with D unclear. V was clipped by 6 bases and J by 0 bases, with 7 bases between them. CDR3 length: 13 amino acids. The CDR3 sequence is CASSPPSTDTQYF. CDR3 DNA sequence: TGTGCCAGCAGCCCGCCCAGCACAGATACGCAGTATTTT.

On this clone: One junction end disagrees with the germline gene, perhaps due to a read error. V usage is TRBV18 and J usage is TRBJ1-1, with 8 bases aligning to TRBD1. The germline gives CDR1 KGHSH, CDR2 LQKENI. The CDR3 covers 17 residues. CDR3 amino acids: CASSPRQTGVGNTGAFF. DNA of the CDR3: TGTGCCAGCTCACCACGTCAGACAGGGGTTGGGAACACTGGAGCTTTCTTT.